The clone carrying this T cell receptor (beta chain) was seen more than once but under ten times. This entry belongs to a study of blood T cell repertoires in COVID-19. Original handling: Amplification of reference gene primers provided the estimated nucleated cell counts. The protocol was immunoSEQ multiplex PCR, while the TCRdb copy is restricted to in-frame clones and leaves out a portion. V and J calls plus clone size are reproduced from that table; the DNA served to infer D and trimming. In the table there are about 120,000 clones, 75% to 85% of which are singletons. The origin of this receptor is a woman aged 80 or over with acute or convalescent COVID-19. Sequenced: peripheral blood.

The CDR3: CASSSRTSGIPNEQFF. In nucleotides, the CDR3 is TGTGCCAGCAGCTCGAGGACTAGCGGGATCCCCAATGAGCAGTTCTTC. The gene calls are TRBV11-3 and TRBJ2-1, with 12 bases aligning to TRBD2. Germline CDR1 is SGHNT and CDR2 is YENEEA. V gave up 4 bases and J gave up 6 bases; unmatched junction bases: 7. The CDR3 runs to 16 residues.